These T cell receptor beta chains were read from a single sample in a study of shared clonotypes between healthy human individuals. Only in-frame clones appear in the TCRdb table, and some are missing; sequencing was by immunoSEQ multiplex PCR. Of around 2.1 million clones in the sample, around 93% were seen once. The specimen sequenced was naive CD8+ T cells from PBMCs. Receptor source: a young man in good health. Some clones in this sample may be carry-over from other donors' samples. CDR3s include the opening cysteine and the closing phenylalanine or tryptophan. The order of the fields is V gene, J gene, CDR3 length, D gene, clone size, CDR3 DNA, CDR3 protein. A D gene is named only where the DNA matches it firmly. Expanded clones are given a class, and other clones once, few, many or no size at all.

V gene: TRBV13; J gene: TRBJ2-5; CDR3 length: 12; D gene: TRBD2; clone size: -; CDR3 DNA: TGTGCCAGCCGTACTAGCGGGGGGACCCAGTACTTC; CDR3 protein: CASRTSGGTQYF
V gene: TRBV7-6; J gene: TRBJ2-5; CDR3 length: 14; D gene: -; clone size: -; CDR3 DNA: TGTGCCAGCAGCTTAGCTGTGGTTGGAGAGACCCAGTACTTC; CDR3 protein: CASSLAVVGETQYF
V gene: TRBV11-2; J gene: TRBJ1-1; CDR3 length: 18; D gene: -; clone size: -; CDR3 DNA: TGTGCCAGCAGCTCCAGAGTTGCCGCACACAGGACGAACACTGAAGCTTTCTTT; CDR3 protein: CASSSRVAAHRTNTEAFF
V gene: TRBV5-1; J gene: TRBJ2-7; CDR3 length: 13; D gene: -; clone size: -; CDR3 DNA: TGCGCCAGCATCGGAGGCCCCCACTACGAGCAGTACTTC; CDR3 protein: CASIGGPHYEQYF
V gene: TRBV13; J gene: TRBJ1-2; CDR3 length: 13; D gene: -; clone size: -; CDR3 DNA: TGTGCCAGCAGCTTAGACAGCAACTATGGCTACACCTTC; CDR3 protein: CASSLDSNYGYTF
V gene: TRBV11-2; J gene: TRBJ2-7; CDR3 length: 13; D gene: -; clone size: -; CDR3 DNA: TGTGCCAGCAGCTTAGAGGCACGGTACGAGCAGTACTTC; CDR3 protein: CASSLEARYEQYF
V gene: TRBV27; J gene: TRBJ2-7; CDR3 length: 14; D gene: -; clone size: -; CDR3 DNA: TGTGCCAGCAGTTTAAACCCCAGGGGCTATGTGCAGTACTTC; CDR3 protein: CASSLNPRGYVQYF
V gene: TRBV7-6; J gene: TRBJ2-1; CDR3 length: 16; D gene: TRBD2; clone size: -; CDR3 DNA: TGTGCCAGCAGCTTAGCGATTGGCGGGAGCAGCTATGAGCAGTTCTTC; CDR3 protein: CASSLAIGGSSYEQFF
V gene: TRBV5-5; J gene: TRBJ2-7; CDR3 length: 13; D gene: -; clone size: -; CDR3 DNA: TGTGCCAGCAGCTTGGGCGGGATCTACGAGCAGTACTTC; CDR3 protein: CASSLGGIYEQYF
V gene: TRBV4-3; J gene: TRBJ2-3; CDR3 length: 16; D gene: TRBD2; clone size: -; CDR3 DNA: TGCGCCAGCAGCCACAGTAGCGGGAGCCCCACAAATACGCAGTATTTT; CDR3 protein: CASSHSSGSPTNTQYF
V gene: TRBV11-3; J gene: TRBJ2-1; CDR3 length: 14; D gene: TRBD2; clone size: -; CDR3 DNA: TGTGCCAGCAGCTTAACTAGCGTGAGGGGTGAGCAGTTCTTC; CDR3 protein: CASSLTSVRGEQFF
V gene: TRBV19; J gene: TRBJ1-1; CDR3 length: 11; D gene: -; clone size: -; CDR3 DNA: TGTGCCAGTAGTGCCGGGGGGGTGGCTTTCTTT; CDR3 protein: CASSAGGVAFF
V gene: TRBV25-1; J gene: TRBJ1-4; CDR3 length: 14; D gene: -; clone size: -; CDR3 DNA: TGTGCCAGCAGTCGGGGGGTGAGGAATGAAAAACTGTTTTTT; CDR3 protein: CASSRGVRNEKLFF
V gene: TRBV29-1; J gene: TRBJ2-2; CDR3 length: 13; D gene: TRBD2; clone size: -; CDR3 DNA: TGCAGCGTCGCTAGCGGGAGTCACGGGGAGCTGTTTTTT; CDR3 protein: CSVASGSHGELFF
V gene: TRBV7-8; J gene: TRBJ2-3; CDR3 length: 15; D gene: -; clone size: -; CDR3 DNA: TGTGCCAGCAGCTTAGTCGGCGGGACGGGAGATACGCAGTATTTT; CDR3 protein: CASSLVGGTGDTQYF
V gene: TRBV4-1; J gene: TRBJ2-7; CDR3 length: 14; D gene: -; clone size: -; CDR3 DNA: TGCGCCAGCAGCCAAGAGCCGGACGTCTACGAGCAGTACTTC; CDR3 protein: CASSQEPDVYEQYF
V gene: TRBV5-1; J gene: TRBJ1-5; CDR3 length: 14; D gene: -; clone size: once; CDR3 DNA: TGCGCCAGCAGCCTAACGGGGGTAGGACAGCCCCAGCATTTT; CDR3 protein: CASSLTGVGQPQHF
V gene: TRBV15; J gene: TRBJ2-7; CDR3 length: 13; D gene: -; clone size: -; CDR3 DNA: TGTGCCACCAGCAGAGGAAGGGACTACGAGCAGTACTTC; CDR3 protein: CATSRGRDYEQYF
V gene: TRBV4-1; J gene: TRBJ1-5; CDR3 length: 14; D gene: -; clone size: few; CDR3 DNA: TGCGCCAGCCAGGAAGGGCTCAGCAATCAGCCCCAGCATTTT; CDR3 protein: CASQEGLSNQPQHF
V gene: TRBV5-1; J gene: TRBJ2-7; CDR3 length: 13; D gene: -; clone size: once; CDR3 DNA: TGCGCCAGCAGCCCAGACCCACGCTACGAGCAGTACTTC; CDR3 protein: CASSPDPRYEQYF
V gene: TRBV5-6; J gene: TRBJ1-1; CDR3 length: 12; D gene: -; clone size: -; CDR3 DNA: TGTGCCAGCAGCTCCGGAGACACTGAAGCTTTCTTT; CDR3 protein: CASSSGDTEAFF
V gene: TRBV27; J gene: TRBJ2-7; CDR3 length: 17; D gene: TRBD2; clone size: -; CDR3 DNA: TGTGCCAGCAGTTTAGGGCCTGCGGGAGGGCCTTTGGACGAGCAGTACTTC; CDR3 protein: CASSLGPAGGPLDEQYF
V gene: TRBV11-2; J gene: TRBJ1-5; CDR3 length: 16; D gene: -; clone size: -; CDR3 DNA: TGTGCCAGCAGCTTACCCGGACGGAATAGCAATCAGCCCCAGCATTTT; CDR3 protein: CASSLPGRNSNQPQHF
V gene: TRBV5-1; J gene: TRBJ1-1; CDR3 length: 16; D gene: TRBD1; clone size: -; CDR3 DNA: TGCGCCAGCAGCCCGTACCCGGACAGGGGGAACACTGAAGCTTTCTTT; CDR3 protein: CASSPYPDRGNTEAFF
V gene: TRBV13; J gene: TRBJ2-3; CDR3 length: 14; D gene: -; clone size: -; CDR3 DNA: TGTGCCAGCAGCCTATTGGGGAGCACAGATACGCAGTATTTT; CDR3 protein: CASSLLGSTDTQYF
V gene: TRBV4-1; J gene: TRBJ2-2; CDR3 length: 14; D gene: -; clone size: -; CDR3 DNA: TGCGCCAGCAGCCAAGTCGGTTCCACCGGGGAGCTGTTTTTT; CDR3 protein: CASSQVGSTGELFF
V gene: TRBV7-9; J gene: TRBJ2-1; CDR3 length: 14; D gene: -; clone size: -; CDR3 DNA: TGTGCCAGCAGCTGGGGGGAGGTACACAATGAGCAGTTCTTC; CDR3 protein: CASSWGEVHNEQFF
V gene: TRBV7-9; J gene: TRBJ1-2; CDR3 length: 14; D gene: TRBD1; clone size: -; CDR3 DNA: TGTGCCAGCAGCTCCGGACAGGGTCCCTATGGCTACACCTTC; CDR3 protein: CASSSGQGPYGYTF
V gene: TRBV5-6; J gene: TRBJ2-2; CDR3 length: 13; D gene: -; clone size: few; CDR3 DNA: TGTGCCAGCAGCTTAGGTAACACCGGGGAGCTGTTTTTT; CDR3 protein: CASSLGNTGELFF
V gene: TRBV27; J gene: TRBJ2-5; CDR3 length: 14; D gene: -; clone size: -; CDR3 DNA: TGTGCCAGCAGTTTGTTGGGGGCGGGAGAGACCCAGTACTTC; CDR3 protein: CASSLLGAGETQYF
V gene: TRBV5-4; J gene: TRBJ1-4; CDR3 length: 15; D gene: -; clone size: -; CDR3 DNA: TGTGCCAGCAGCTTGGGAGCGGGTACTAATGAAAAACTGTTTTTT; CDR3 protein: CASSLGAGTNEKLFF
V gene: TRBV7-9; J gene: TRBJ1-4; CDR3 length: 14; D gene: -; clone size: -; CDR3 DNA: TGTGCCAGCAGCTCCCCCGGGGAAAATGAAAAACTGTTTTTT; CDR3 protein: CASSSPGENEKLFF
V gene: TRBV14; J gene: TRBJ2-5; CDR3 length: 12; D gene: -; clone size: -; CDR3 DNA: TGTGCCAGCAGCCAGTACCGGGAGACCCAGTACTTC; CDR3 protein: CASSQYRETQYF
V gene: TRBV29-1; J gene: TRBJ2-5; CDR3 length: 14; D gene: -; clone size: -; CDR3 DNA: TGCAGCGTCCGGCGGGCCAGGGCAGGAGAGACCCAGTACTTC; CDR3 protein: CSVRRARAGETQYF
V gene: TRBV11-2; J gene: TRBJ2-7; CDR3 length: 15; D gene: TRBD2; clone size: -; CDR3 DNA: TGTGCCAGCAGCTTACTACTAGCGGGGAGTGAGGAGCAGTACTTC; CDR3 protein: CASSLLLAGSEEQYF
V gene: TRBV27; J gene: TRBJ2-5; CDR3 length: 16; D gene: TRBD2; clone size: -; CDR3 DNA: TGTGCCAGCAATCCATTCGCTAGCGGGACCAAAGAGACCCAGTACTTC; CDR3 protein: CASNPFASGTKETQYF
V gene: TRBV29-1; J gene: TRBJ1-2; CDR3 length: 14; D gene: -; clone size: -; CDR3 DNA: TGCAGCGTCCCGCCAGTGGCCACGAGCTATGGCTACACCTTC; CDR3 protein: CSVPPVATSYGYTF
V gene: TRBV5-1; J gene: TRBJ2-7; CDR3 length: 15; D gene: TRBD1; clone size: -; CDR3 DNA: TGCGCCAGCAGCTTGGAAGGACAGGGGTTATACGAGCAGTACTTC; CDR3 protein: CASSLEGQGLYEQYF
V gene: TRBV7-9; J gene: TRBJ2-7; CDR3 length: 15; D gene: -; clone size: -; CDR3 DNA: TGTGCCAGCAGCCCGAGTCTTGGGCGGAACTACGAGCAGTACTTC; CDR3 protein: CASSPSLGRNYEQYF
V gene: TRBV27; J gene: TRBJ1-3; CDR3 length: 15; D gene: -; clone size: few; CDR3 DNA: TGTGCCAGCAGTTCCCTATGGGGCGTTGGTGACACCATATATTTT; CDR3 protein: CASSSLWGVGDTIYF
V gene: TRBV13; J gene: TRBJ2-1; CDR3 length: 16; D gene: TRBD2; clone size: -; CDR3 DNA: TGTGCCAGCAGCTTAAGTAACGGGAGGCCCTACAATGAGCAGTTCTTC; CDR3 protein: CASSLSNGRPYNEQFF
V gene: TRBV29-1; J gene: TRBJ2-2; CDR3 length: 13; D gene: -; clone size: -; CDR3 DNA: TGCAGCGCCCGACCCTCCTGGACCGGGGAGCTGTTTTTT; CDR3 protein: CSARPSWTGELFF
V gene: TRBV27; J gene: TRBJ2-7; CDR3 length: 15; D gene: -; clone size: once; CDR3 DNA: TGTGCCAGCGGAGGCGGGGGGACAGGAGTCTACGAGCAGTACTTC; CDR3 protein: CASGGGGTGVYEQYF
V gene: TRBV2; J gene: TRBJ1-1; CDR3 length: 13; D gene: -; clone size: -; CDR3 DNA: TGTGCCGCCAGGGGAGAGATGAACACTGAAGCTTTCTTT; CDR3 protein: CAARGEMNTEAFF
V gene: TRBV27; J gene: TRBJ1-2; CDR3 length: 16; D gene: -; clone size: -; CDR3 DNA: TGTGCCAGCAGTTTATCGGTGGGACATCGTAACTATGGCTACACCTTC; CDR3 protein: CASSLSVGHRNYGYTF
V gene: TRBV4-3; J gene: TRBJ2-5; CDR3 length: 16; D gene: TRBD1; clone size: -; CDR3 DNA: TGCGCCAGCAGCCAAACAGGGGGTTTTGGTCAAGAGACCCAGTACTTC; CDR3 protein: CASSQTGGFGQETQYF
V gene: TRBV28; J gene: TRBJ2-7; CDR3 length: 14; D gene: TRBD2; clone size: -; CDR3 DNA: TGTGCCAGCAGCCAAATCGGCGGGGGCTACGAGCAGTACTTC; CDR3 protein: CASSQIGGGYEQYF
V gene: TRBV9; J gene: TRBJ2-1; CDR3 length: 16; D gene: -; clone size: -; CDR3 DNA: TGTGCCAGCAGCGTAAGGTGGGGAGACAAAAACAATGAGCAGTTCTTC; CDR3 protein: CASSVRWGDKNNEQFF
V gene: TRBV7-9; J gene: TRBJ2-1; CDR3 length: 16; D gene: -; clone size: -; CDR3 DNA: TGTGCCAGCAGCCCTCCAAGCGGGTACAGATACAATGAGCAGTTCTTC; CDR3 protein: CASSPPSGYRYNEQFF
V gene: TRBV14; J gene: TRBJ2-1; CDR3 length: 13; D gene: -; clone size: -; CDR3 DNA: TGTGCCAGCAGCGAATATCGGGTTATCGGGCAGTTCTTC; CDR3 protein: CASSEYRVIGQFF
V gene: TRBV6-6; J gene: TRBJ1-4; CDR3 length: 13; D gene: -; clone size: -; CDR3 DNA: TGTGCCAGCTTAACCGGGACGCAAGACGTACTGTTTTTT; CDR3 protein: CASLTGTQDVLFF
V gene: TRBV7-6; J gene: TRBJ2-1; CDR3 length: 13; D gene: -; clone size: -; CDR3 DNA: TGTGCCAGCAGTTTAGTAGGGGAAAATGAGCAGTTCTTC; CDR3 protein: CASSLVGENEQFF
V gene: TRBV4-1; J gene: TRBJ2-1; CDR3 length: 14; D gene: -; clone size: once; CDR3 DNA: TGCGCCAGCAGCCCCCGGGGGTTAGGGAATGAGCAGTTCTTC; CDR3 protein: CASSPRGLGNEQFF
V gene: TRBV30; J gene: TRBJ2-1; CDR3 length: 15; D gene: -; clone size: once; CDR3 DNA: TGTGCCTGGAGTGCGTTTGAAGGGAGATACAATGAGCAGTTCTTC; CDR3 protein: CAWSAFEGRYNEQFF
V gene: TRBV2; J gene: TRBJ2-1; CDR3 length: 15; D gene: TRBD2; clone size: -; CDR3 DNA: TGTGCCAGCAGGAGGCCAGCGGGAGGGCCGCATGAGCAGTTCTTC; CDR3 protein: CASRRPAGGPHEQFF
V gene: TRBV4-1; J gene: TRBJ1-2; CDR3 length: 15; D gene: -; clone size: -; CDR3 DNA: TGCGCCAGCAGCCTAGAGGAGGGAGCTTACTATGGCTACACCTTC; CDR3 protein: CASSLEEGAYYGYTF
V gene: TRBV7-2; J gene: TRBJ2-1; CDR3 length: 14; D gene: TRBD1; clone size: -; CDR3 DNA: TGTGCCAGCAGCTTCGGGACAGGGGGCTATGAGCAGTTCTTC; CDR3 protein: CASSFGTGGYEQFF
V gene: TRBV4-2; J gene: TRBJ1-1; CDR3 length: 14; D gene: -; clone size: -; CDR3 DNA: TGTGCCAGCAGCCAAGACGAGGGAGACCTTGAAGCTTTCTTT; CDR3 protein: CASSQDEGDLEAFF